A selection of T cell receptor beta chains follows, all from one sample in a study of blood T cell repertoires in COVID-19. Method: immunoSEQ multiplex PCR; TCRdb's copy keeps in-frame clones and lacks some. The profile shows fewer than 250,000 clones, around 82% of them singletons. The source material was peripheral blood. The receptors originated from a woman in her thirties or forties with active or convalescent COVID-19. The CDR3 runs from the conserved cysteine through the conserved F or W. The D gene is left open where the match is weak. The size of a clone is reported for some rows only, either as once, few or many, or as a class for expanded clones.

j_gene: TRBJ2-3; v_gene: TRBV7-3; len: 16; abundance: NA; d_gene: TRBD2; CDR3nt: TGTGCCAGCAGCTCGGGACTAGCGGGGAACACAGATACGCAGTATTTT; CDR3aa: CASSSGLAGNTDTQYF
j_gene: TRBJ1-4; v_gene: TRBV7-2; len: 18; abundance: NA; d_gene: NA; CDR3nt: TGTGCCAGCAGCTTAACCCCTCAGGGGCGTGCAACTAATGAAAAACTGTTTTTT; CDR3aa: CASSLTPQGRATNEKLFF
j_gene: TRBJ1-4; v_gene: TRBV19; len: 13; abundance: NA; d_gene: NA; CDR3nt: TGTGCCAGTAGTATACCACTAGGAGAAAAACTGTTTTTT; CDR3aa: CASSIPLGEKLFF
j_gene: TRBJ1-1; v_gene: TRBV30; len: 13; abundance: NA; d_gene: TRBD1; CDR3nt: TGTGCCTGGAGTGTACAGGGGTACACTGAAGCTTTCTTT; CDR3aa: CAWSVQGYTEAFF
j_gene: TRBJ1-1; v_gene: TRBV2; len: 12; abundance: NA; d_gene: NA; CDR3nt: TGTGCCAGCCGAGGACAAAACACTGAAGCTTTCTTT; CDR3aa: CASRGQNTEAFF
j_gene: TRBJ2-5; v_gene: TRBV24-1; len: 18; abundance: NA; d_gene: TRBD2; CDR3nt: TGTGCCACCAGTGATCCTGTCCCCGGGACTAGCGGGACTATGACCCAGTACTTC; CDR3aa: CATSDPVPGTSGTMTQYF
j_gene: TRBJ1-6; v_gene: TRBV6-5; len: 16; abundance: NA; d_gene: NA; CDR3nt: TGTGCCAGCAGTTACGACGCTAGCTCCTATAATTCACCCCTCCACTTT; CDR3aa: CASSYDASSYNSPLHF
j_gene: TRBJ2-4; v_gene: TRBV2; len: 18; abundance: NA; d_gene: NA; CDR3nt: TGTGCCAGCAGTGAATTAGTATCGGGCAGGGCGGCCAAAAACATTCAGTACTTC; CDR3aa: CASSELVSGRAAKNIQYF
j_gene: TRBJ1-2; v_gene: TRBV25-1; len: 13; abundance: once; d_gene: NA; CDR3nt: TGTGCCAGCAGTGAAAAACCGAGGGGGGGCTACACCTTC; CDR3aa: CASSEKPRGGYTF
j_gene: TRBJ2-3; v_gene: TRBV24-1; len: 12; abundance: NA; d_gene: NA; CDR3nt: TGTGCCACCAGTGATACTACAGGGAGAGGGTATTTT; CDR3aa: CATSDTTGRGYF
j_gene: TRBJ2-6; v_gene: TRBV2; len: 19; abundance: NA; d_gene: TRBD2; CDR3nt: TGTGCCAGCAGTGACGGGACTAGCGGGGGGCCGTCTGGGGCCAACGTCCTGACTTTC; CDR3aa: CASSDGTSGGPSGANVLTF
j_gene: TRBJ1-2; v_gene: TRBV4-3; len: 15; abundance: few; d_gene: TRBD1; CDR3nt: TGCGCCAGCAGCAAAGGGACAGATGCTAACTATGGCTACACCTTC; CDR3aa: CASSKGTDANYGYTF
j_gene: TRBJ2-3; v_gene: TRBV7-2; len: 15; abundance: NA; d_gene: TRBD2; CDR3nt: TGTGCCAGCAGCTTAGTGGGGGGGTTCTCCGGTACGCAGTATTTT; CDR3aa: CASSLVGGFSGTQYF
j_gene: TRBJ1-2; v_gene: TRBV6-5; len: 12; abundance: NA; d_gene: NA; CDR3nt: TGTGCCAGCAGCCGCAGCGTTCTAGGCTACACCTTC; CDR3aa: CASSRSVLGYTF
j_gene: TRBJ2-7; v_gene: TRBV9; len: 13; abundance: few; d_gene: NA; CDR3nt: TGTGCCAGCAACAGCGGTGGCCCCTACGAGCAGTACTTC; CDR3aa: CASNSGGPYEQYF
j_gene: TRBJ2-7; v_gene: TRBV2; len: 12; abundance: NA; d_gene: NA; CDR3nt: TGTGCCAGCAGTGAACAGGGCCACGAGCAGTACTTC; CDR3aa: CASSEQGHEQYF
j_gene: TRBJ1-6; v_gene: TRBV7-2; len: 15; abundance: NA; d_gene: NA; CDR3nt: TGTGCCAGCAGCTTAGTGGAATTGAGGAGTTCACCCCTCCACTTT; CDR3aa: CASSLVELRSSPLHF
j_gene: TRBJ2-3; v_gene: TRBV7-8; len: 17; abundance: NA; d_gene: TRBD2; CDR3nt: TGTGCCAGCAGCATACTTAGCGGGGGGGTCCGGAAAGATACGCAGTATTTT; CDR3aa: CASSILSGGVRKDTQYF
j_gene: TRBJ1-3; v_gene: TRBV6-6; len: 13; abundance: few; d_gene: NA; CDR3nt: TGTGCCAGCAGCTCCGAGAGGGGAAACACCATATATTTT; CDR3aa: CASSSERGNTIYF
j_gene: TRBJ1-2; v_gene: TRBV5-4; len: 16; abundance: NA; d_gene: TRBD1; CDR3nt: TGTGCCAGCAGCTTGGTCGGTCAGGGGGCAGGCTATGGCTACACCTTC; CDR3aa: CASSLVGQGAGYGYTF
j_gene: TRBJ2-5; v_gene: TRBV3-1/TRBV3-2; len: 15; abundance: NA; d_gene: NA; CDR3nt: TGTGCCAGCAGCCTCCAGTGGGGGGTCCAAGAGACCCAGTACTTC; CDR3aa: CASSLQWGVQETQYF
j_gene: TRBJ1-5; v_gene: TRBV19; len: 16; abundance: NA; d_gene: TRBD1; CDR3nt: TGTGCCAGTAGTACCTGGGACAGGGGGTTCAATCAGCCCCAGCATTTT; CDR3aa: CASSTWDRGFNQPQHF
j_gene: TRBJ1-1; v_gene: TRBV14; len: 16; abundance: NA; d_gene: TRBD1; CDR3nt: TGTGCCAGCAGCCTCCAAGGACAGGGGGCTTGGACTGAAGCTTTCTTT; CDR3aa: CASSLQGQGAWTEAFF
j_gene: TRBJ2-1; v_gene: TRBV5-4; len: 15; abundance: NA; d_gene: TRBD1; CDR3nt: TGTGCCAGCAGTTTGACAGGGGACTCCTACAATGAGCAGTTCTTC; CDR3aa: CASSLTGDSYNEQFF
j_gene: TRBJ1-4; v_gene: TRBV6-6; len: 11; abundance: NA; d_gene: NA; CDR3nt: TGTGCCAGCAGTTACTCCAGGGAACTGTTTTTT; CDR3aa: CASSYSRELFF
j_gene: TRBJ1-1; v_gene: TRBV10-3; len: 13; abundance: once; d_gene: TRBD1; CDR3nt: TGTGCCACCACAGACAGGGGGGACACTGAAGCTTTCTTT; CDR3aa: CATTDRGDTEAFF
j_gene: TRBJ1-6; v_gene: TRBV11-2; len: 16; abundance: NA; d_gene: NA; CDR3nt: TGTGCCAGCAGCTTAGTAGGGAGCTCCTATAATTCACCCCTCCACTTT; CDR3aa: CASSLVGSSYNSPLHF